A single sample is the source of the 25 T cell receptor beta chains below, sequenced in a study of cytomegalovirus exposure and HLA in healthy donors. Primers: 60 Vbeta forward and 13 Jbeta reverse. TCRdb keeps only in-frame clones here, not all; method: immunoSEQ multiplex PCR. The sample lists 99,000 or so clones; approximately 86% were seen once. Sequencing input: PBMCs. The receptor set was obtained from a man aged 18 to 35 in good health and CMV-seronegative.

The chain is built from TRBV5-1 and TRBJ2-3, with a weak D call TRBD1 (6 bases). There are 14 residues in the CDR3. Trimming took 2 bases from V and 4 from J, leaving 11 bases between them. CDR1 and CDR2 (germline): SGHRS, YFSETQ. DNA of the CDR3: TGCGCCAGCAGCTTAGGACAGAGCTCAGATACGCAGTATTTT. This sequence encodes CASSLGQSSDTQYF.

The rearrangement joins TRBV7-3 to TRBJ2-3; TRBD2 matches 8 bases. CDR1 and CDR2 (germline): SGHTA, FQGTGA. V lost 4 bases and J lost 4; bases outside the gene matches: 10. This CDR3 region has 16 residues. CDR3 nucleotide sequence: TGTGCCAGCAGCTCCGTGACGGGACTAGGCGCAGATACGCAGTATTTT. It encodes CASSSVTGLGADTQYF.

The rearrangement uses TRBV28 and TRBJ2-7; TRBD2 is a possible D gene (5 bases). The CDR3 runs to 15 residues. V gave up 5 bases and J gave up 4 bases, with 18 bases separating them. Per the germline V gene, CDR1 is MDHEN and CDR2 is SYDVKM. CDR3 coding DNA: TGTGCCAGCAGTCAGACTAAGCCGTTGCTATACGAGCAGTACTTC. This codes for CASSQTKPLLYEQYF. Full variable domain (rest looked up from reference TRBV28 and TRBJ2-7): DVKVTQSSRYLVKRTGEKVFLECVQDMDHENMFWYRQDPGLGLRLIYFSYDVKMKEKGDIPEGYSVSREKKERFSLILESASTNQTSMYLCASSQTKPLLYEQYFGPGTRLTVT.

This chain uses TRBV6-1 with TRBJ1-1, with TRBD1 identical over 9 bases. The germline V gene encodes CDR1 MNHNS and CDR2 SASEGT. There are 14 residues in the CDR3. V shed 4 bases, J shed 4 bases, and the junction held 4 bases outside the gene matches. In nucleotides, the CDR3 is TGTGCCAGCAGTGCGGGGACAGGGACCACTGAAGCTTTCTTT. Translation: CASSAGTGTTEAFF.

This clone has just a few counts. This chain links TRBV5-4 with TRBJ2-1; TRBD2 agrees at 8 bases. The CDR3 is 15 amino acids. Trimming at V came to 2 bases and at J to 7 bases, leaving 8 bases not matched to a gene. Germline assignment: CDR1 SGHNT and CDR2 YYREEE (reference sequence). The CDR3 loop reads CASSLSGSLGNEQFF. CDR3 DNA: TGTGCCAGCAGCTTAAGCGGGAGTCTTGGAAATGAGCAGTTCTTC.

This clone has a handful of counts. The chain couples TRBV6-1 to TRBJ1-2; TRBD1 aligns across 7 bases. The CDR3 has 14 residues. Per the germline V gene, CDR1 is MNHNS and CDR2 is SASEGT. The V gene end was trimmed by 4 bases and the J gene end by 7 bases; junction bases not matched to a gene: 9. The CDR3 protein is CASSGDREFVGYTF. The CDR3 region has the DNA TGTGCCAGCAGTGGTGACAGGGAGTTTGTTGGCTACACCTTC.

The gene calls are TRBV21-1 and TRBJ2-7; no DNA check was done on the table's D call, TRBD2. TRBV21-1 is labeled a pseudogene. The CDR3 extends over 13 amino acids. The chain's CDR3 is CASTSQPGWEQYF. CDR3 nucleotides: TGTGCCAGCACCTCGCAACCGGGTTGGGAGCAGTACTTC.

In this sample, this clone turned up once. The rearrangement links TRBV7-8 to TRBJ2-3, with D possibly being TRBD1 (6 bases). Trimming took 4 bases from V and 2 from J, leaving 16 bases between them. Per germline, CDR1 SGHVS and CDR2 FQNEAQ. The length of the CDR3 is 16 residues. CDR3 sequence reads: CASSSRPTGITDTQYF. CDR3 coding DNA: TGTGCCAGCAGCTCACGCCCCACAGGGATCACAGATACGCAGTATTTT.

V and J are TRBV12-5 and TRBJ2-7; D is undetermined. The ends were cut back, 6 bases at V and 1 base at J, with 10 bases in the middle. CDR1 and CDR2 from the germline V gene are LGHNT and FRNRAP. The CDR3 extends over 13 amino acids. The DNA for the CDR3 is TGTGCTAGTGGCCATGACTCTTCCTACGAGCAGTACTTC. It translates to CASGHDSSYEQYF.

This chain connects TRBV19 to TRBJ1-2; 7 nucleotides align to TRBD1. Germline V gene sequence: CDR1 LNHDA, CDR2 SQIVND (reference sequence). After removal of 8 bases from V and 6 bases from J, the junction contained 3 bases not matched to a gene. CDR3 length equals 11 residues. DNA of the CDR3: TGTGCCAGTGGACAGGCAAATGGCTACACCTTC. Translating it yields CASGQANGYTF.

V gene TRBV6-5 combines with J gene TRBJ2-7, with a tentative D call TRBD2 (5 bases). This CDR3 region has 13 residues. CDR1 is MNHEY and CDR2 is SVGAGI in the germline V gene. V lost 7 bases to trimming and J lost 5 bases, with 15 bases between them. The CDR3 here is CASTSTEGHEQYF. DNA for the CDR3: TGTGCCAGCACCAGCACCGAGGGCCACGAGCAGTACTTC.

The chain is built from TRBV6-5 and TRBJ2-1; no firm D call. In germline, CDR1 is MNHEY, CDR2 SVGAGI. V was cut by 0 bases and J by 0 bases, with 6 bases left in between. The CDR3 loop spans 15 amino acids. The CDR3 region has the DNA TGTGCCAGCAGTTACTCGGCAAGCTCCTACAATGAGCAGTTCTTC. Translated, it gives CASSYSASSYNEQFF.

The chain joins TRBV2 to TRBJ2-4; weak D call: TRBD2 (6 bases). The V gene lost 6 bases and the J gene lost 3 bases, with 6 bases spanning the gap. In germline, CDR1 is SNHLY, CDR2 FYNNEI. CDR3 length: 12 residues. The CDR3 DNA is TGTGCCAGCAGGGACTACAAAAACATTCAGTACTTC. Translating it yields CASRDYKNIQYF.

This chain connects TRBV29-1 to TRBJ2-1; tentative D call: TRBD1 (6 bases). CDR1 and CDR2 (germline): SQVTM, ANQGSEA. This CDR3 region has 13 residues. The V and J ends lost 3 bases and 9 bases respectively, with 15 bases between them. CDR3 protein: CSVDTPIRGEQFF. The CDR3 DNA sequence: TGCAGCGTTGACACGCCGATCAGGGGTGAGCAGTTCTTC.

This chain links TRBV10-3 with TRBJ2-7; 8 nucleotides align to TRBD2. Germline V gives CDR1 ENHRY, CDR2 SYGVKD. The CDR3 loop spans 13 amino acids. V was pared by 3 bases and J by 2 bases, with 0 bases of the junction left unmatched. The CDR3 spells CAISELAAYEQYF. In nucleotides, the CDR3 is TGTGCCATCAGTGAACTAGCGGCCTACGAGCAGTACTTC.

This clone appeared a few times. This rearrangement joins TRBV4-1 to TRBJ1-5; 12 bases agree with TRBD1. CDR1 MGHRA and CDR2 YSYEKL come from the germline V gene. The CDR3 loop spans 16 amino acids. Trimming took 0 bases from V and 3 from J; bases not matched to a gene: 0. The chain's CDR3 is CASSQEGQGANQPQHF. Here the CDR3 DNA reads TGCGCCAGCAGCCAAGAGGGACAGGGGGCCAATCAGCCCCAGCATTTT.

The genes are TRBV5-1 and TRBJ2-5, with a weak D call TRBD2 (5 bases). This CDR3 has 16 amino acids. V shed 5 bases and J shed 5 bases, with 22 bases lying between them. CDR1 is SGHRS, CDR2 YFSETQ, per germline. The CDR3 DNA follows: TGCGCCAGCAGAGGACGTAAACAGAACGGGGAGGAGACCCAGTACTTC. Encoded protein: CASRGRKQNGEETQYF. Supplemented by reference TRBV5-1 and TRBJ2-5, the full variable domain reads KAGVTQTPRYLIKTRGQQVTLSCSPISGHRSVSWYQQTPGQGLQFLFEYFSETQRNKGNFPGRFSGRQFSNSRSEMNVSTLELGDSALYLCASRGRKQNGEETQYFGPGTRLLVL.

The chain has TRBV5-6 and TRBJ2-2, with TRBD2 identical over 11 bases. Losses at the gene ends were 3 bases for V and 3 bases for J; bases not matched to a gene: 10. The CDR3 is 18 residues long. Germline lookup yields CDR1 SGHDT and CDR2 YYEEEE. Written as DNA, the CDR3 is TGTGCCAGCAGCTCGGGACTAGCGGTGGGGGAGTACACCGGGGAGCTGTTTTTT. Translated: CASSSGLAVGEYTGELFF.

The rearrangement uses TRBV27 and TRBJ2-7; 9 positions agree with TRBD1. The CDR3 sequence is 14 residues long. Germline CDR1 MNHEY, CDR2 SMNVEV (reference sequence). The trim removed 2 bases at V and 3 bases at J, leaving 2 bases unmatched. The CDR3 is CASSLTGQGYEQYF. CDR3 DNA: TGTGCCAGCAGTTTAACGGGACAGGGCTACGAGCAGTACTTC.

This CDR3 reads CASSFKAQGAYEQYF. DNA of the CDR3: TGTGCCAGCAGCTTTAAAGCACAGGGGGCCTACGAGCAGTACTTC. V and J are TRBV7-4 and TRBJ2-7; 8 nucleotides line up with TRBD1. The CDR3 covers 15 residues. The V gene end was trimmed by 3 bases and the J gene end by 2 bases; junction bases not matched to a gene: 6. Germline-derived CDR1 and CDR2 are SGHVT and SQSDAQ.

This clone came up many times. The J gene is TRBJ2-7, the V gene TRBV6-6, with D possibly TRBD2 on 6 matching bases. The V and J ends lost 0 bases and 2 bases respectively, with 11 bases between them. The germline gives CDR1 MNHNY, CDR2 SVGAGI (reference sequence). The CDR3 spans 15 residues. This CDR3 reads CASSYSTRSTYEQYF. The CDR3 bases are TGTGCCAGCAGTTACTCGACTAGGTCCACCTACGAGCAGTACTTC.

This clone was picked up a small number of times. V usage is TRBV28 and J usage is TRBJ1-1; D not certain. CDR1 is MDHEN and CDR2 is SYDVKM in the germline V gene. Trimming removed 8 bases at V and 0 bases at J, with 13 bases between. This CDR3 comprises 14 residues. CDR3 nucleotides: TGTGCCAGCGTGGCTGGTCTGATGAACACTGAAGCTTTCTTT. Translating gives CASVAGLMNTEAFF.

This clone was observed a few times. The V gene is TRBV28, the J gene TRBJ2-7; the match to TRBD2 covers 7 bases. The CDR3 length is 16 residues. Germline loops: CDR1 MDHEN, CDR2 SYDVKM. V gave up 5 bases and J gave up 4 bases; unmatched junction bases: 14. In nucleotides, the CDR3 is TGTGCCAGCAGTCTGGGAGCGGGACCCGGACCTTACGAGCAGTACTTC. It encodes CASSLGAGPGPYEQYF.

The chain combines TRBV7-2 with TRBJ1-2; a possible D gene is TRBD1 (5 bases). CDR1 is SGHTA and CDR2 is FQGNSA in the germline V gene. The V end lost 5 bases, the J end lost 2 bases, and 18 bases lay between the germline ends. This CDR3 region has 16 residues. The CDR3 sequence: CASSPNGRAGNYGYTF. CDR3 DNA: TGTGCCAGCAGCCCCAATGGCAGGGCTGGGAACTATGGCTACACCTTC.

The J gene is TRBJ2-1, the V gene TRBV2; D perhaps matches TRBD1 (5 bases). Deletions cut 5 bases from V and 7 bases from J, with 18 bases between. Germline values: CDR1 SNHLY, CDR2 FYNNEI. The CDR3 is 15 residues long. The CDR3 sequence: CASSTLETVANEQFF. CDR3 nucleotide sequence: TGTGCCAGCAGTACCTTGGAGACAGTTGCTAATGAGCAGTTCTTC.